This paragraph covers one T cell receptor (beta chain) sequence. Study processing details: Nucleated cell counts were estimated from reference gene primer amplification. The assay was immunoSEQ multiplex PCR, and TCRdb's table has in-frame clones only and misses some. The V and J calls and clone size come from that table; D and trimming were worked out from the DNA. The data show 140,000 or so clones, less than 90% seen once. This specimen comes from a study of blood T cell repertoires in COVID-19. At the level of the study: Donors in the United States, Italy and Spain gave samples during acute or convalescent COVID-19. Sample material is recorded as cDNA or gDNA derived from T cells, B-cell-depleted T cells, or PBMCs.

The TCR was taken from a man aged 25 to 40 with COVID-19, enrolled during active disease. The specimen was peripheral blood.

The CDR3 DNA follows: TGTGCCAGCAGCCAAGTCCCCGGGGGGGCTGAAAAACTGTTTTTT. It is translated as CASSQVPGGAEKLFF. The J gene is TRBJ1-4, the V gene TRBV3-1 (or the pseudogene TRBV3-2); maybe TRBD1 (6 bases). This CDR3 spans 15 amino acids. Germline V gene data show CDR1 as LGHDT and CDR2 as YNNKEL (reference sequence). The V end was cut by 1 base, the J end by 7 bases, with 13 bases between.